In its sample, the clone carrying this TCR beta chain was seen a few times. Its antigen is as yet unknown. The V and J ends lost 1 base and 0 bases respectively, with 11 bases between them. The CDR3 is 16 residues long. Germline values: CDR1 MGHRA, CDR2 YSYEKL. Every isolated RNA sample was fully reverse transcribed, so sequencing captured expressed TCRB transcripts. The method was immunoSEQ multiplex PCR; TCRdb's version includes in-frame clones alone and lacks a portion of them. This repertoire shows 150,000 to 160,000 clones, 11% found once; its top ten account for roughly 1.9%. The data derive from a study of beta chain features in type 1 diabetes. Findings and caveats of the study: Patients' naive, central memory and Treg TCRB repertoires seemed closer to one another than those of healthy donors.

This sequence originates from a man aged 18 to 29 in good health. The V gene is TRBV4-1, the J gene TRBJ2-3; weak D call: TRBD2 (7 bases). Sample: central memory CD4+ T cells from blood. The CDR3 sequence is CASSQVRGASTDTQYF. The DNA of the CDR3 is TGCGCCAGCAGCCAAGTCCGGGGGGCTAGCACAGATACGCAGTATTTT.